This T cell receptor beta chain was found in a study of T-cell memory formation after mild COVID-19. The germline gives CDR1 SEHNR, CDR2 FQNEAQ (reference sequence). V lost 5 bases to trimming and J lost 7 bases; unmatched junction nucleotides: 3. This CDR3 spans 13 amino acids. Each CDR3 protein gets one entry after TCRdb re-called the 5' RACE reads with MiXCR. The sample contains approximately 400,000 distinct CDR3 sequences, around 17% of which appear only once. This clonotype has at least ten counts. The chain combines TRBV7-9 with TRBJ1-4; TRBD1 agrees at 8 bases. This clonotype originated in a young man who had mild COVID-19 (a few samples of this study predate the infection). Cell type and time point are not known. Sequenced input: PBMCs or a T cell subset sorted from them (not recorded which). Here the CDR3 reads CASSTQGGEKLFF. CDR3 DNA sequence: TGTGCCAGCAGCACACAGGGGGGTGAAAAACTGTTTTTT. The variable domain in full, with the rest retrieved from reference TRBV7-9 and TRBJ1-4, is DTGVSQNPRHKITKRGQNVTFRCDPISEHNRLYWYRQTLGQGPEFLTYFQNEAQLEKSRLLSDRFSAERPKGSFSTLEIQRTEQGDSAMYLCASSTQGGEKLFFGSGTQLSVL.